Listed here are 27 T cell receptor beta chains from one sample, sequenced in a study of vaccination effects on CD4 cells after COVID-19. This table comes from immunoSEQ multiplex PCR, and its TCRdb copy is limited to in-frame clones, with some not included. The top ten clones hold about 39% of a sample with around 19,000 clones, over 65% of them seen once. Which antigens these TCRs recognize remains unknown. Using viral peptide pools, the ViraFEST assay grew out antigen-specific CD4+ T cells prior to sequencing. Subsequent to a culture period of around 10 days, CD4+ T cells were isolated. PCR confirmed that the person was infected with SARS-CoV-2 between March and December 2020. The specimen was CD4+ T cells from PBMCs cultured with a peptide pool, collected before COVID-19 vaccination. These receptors were obtained from a human donor who had a prior SARS-CoV-2 infection.

This clone was counted only a few times. The chain employs TRBV5-1 and TRBJ1-2; D not certain. The length of the CDR3 is 13 residues. Looked up from germline, CDR1 is SGHRS and CDR2 is YFSETQ. Trimming took off 2 bases at V and 8 bases at J, with 13 bases between the two ends. The CDR3 coding sequence is TGCGCCAGCAGCTTAGGCGGAATTGGGGGCTACACCTTC. This sequence encodes CASSLGGIGGYTF.

This clone was seen a few times. V and J are TRBV5-1 and TRBJ1-4; a possible D gene is TRBD1 (5 bases). The V and J ends lost 1 base and 3 bases respectively, with 13 bases between them. CDR3 length: 16 residues. In germline, CDR1 is SGHRS, CDR2 YFSETQ. Written as DNA, the CDR3 is TGCGCCAGCAGCTTGCTTCCTGGGGGAGCTAATGAAAAACTGTTTTTT. This encodes CASSLLPGGANEKLFF.

The CDR3 spells CASSKALQGANEKLFF. CDR3 nucleotide sequence: TGTGCCAGCAGCAAAGCCCTACAGGGGGCTAATGAAAAACTGTTTTTT. This chain uses TRBV21-1 with TRBJ1-4; the listed D gene, TRBD1, was not tested against the DNA. TRBV21-1 is a documented pseudogene. The CDR3 spans 16 residues.

This chain joins TRBV18 and TRBJ2-5; 8 bases line up with TRBD2. The length of the CDR3 is 18 residues. The germline V gene encodes CDR1 KGHSH and CDR2 LQKENI. Germline trimming cut 3 bases from V and 2 bases from J; bases unmatched to any gene: 14. The CDR3 loop is CASSPARGREDEQETQYF. CDR3 DNA: TGTGCCAGCTCACCTGCGCGAGGGCGGGAGGACGAGCAAGAGACCCAGTACTTC.

This clone was seen a handful of times. The chain links TRBV27 to TRBJ1-6, with TRBD1 matching over 7 bases. Germline CDR1 MNHEY, CDR2 SMNVEV (reference sequence). J gave up 8 bases and V 6 bases, and 13 bases lay outside the gene matches. This CDR3 spans 16 amino acids. This chain's CDR3 is CASSRGQASNYSPLHF. As DNA, the CDR3 is TGTGCCAGCAGCCGCGGACAGGCATCGAATTATTCACCCCTCCACTTT.

In this sample, this clone turned up once. The chain joins TRBV7-2 to TRBJ1-6, with 9 bases identical to TRBD1. This CDR3 is built from 13 residues. V was pared by 5 bases and J by 17 bases, with 10 bases of the junction left unmatched. Per the germline V gene, CDR1 is SGHTA and CDR2 is FQGNSA. For the CDR3, the DNA is TGTGCCAGCAGCCAGGGACAGGGCCTTCGTATCCACTTT. Encoded protein: CASSQGQGLRIHF.

The chain links TRBV11-2 to TRBJ2-7; TRBD1 matches 7 bases. The V segment lost 5 bases and the J segment 3 bases; nucleotides outside the gene matches: 4. This CDR3 is 13 amino acids long. The germline gives CDR1 SGHAT, CDR2 FQNNGV. CDR3 sequence reads: CASSTRDSYEQYF. The CDR3 DNA sequence: TGTGCCAGCAGCACAAGGGACAGCTACGAGCAGTACTTC.

V gene TRBV4-2 combines with J gene TRBJ2-3; 9 positions match TRBD2. Germline V gene sequence: CDR1 LGHNA, CDR2 YNFKEQ. J gave up 4 bases and V 0 bases, and 8 bases lay outside the gene matches. This CDR3 is 17 amino acids long. The CDR3 nucleotides read TGTGCCAGCAGCCAAGATGGAGTTAGCGGGGGAGCAGATACGCAGTATTTT. This gives the protein CASSQDGVSGGADTQYF.

This clone showed up just once. The chain combines TRBV24-1 with TRBJ1-1; the D gene is possibly TRBD1 (6 bases). This CDR3 is 15 amino acids long. Germline V lookup: CDR1 KGHDR, CDR2 SFDVKD. Trimming removed 2 bases at V and 1 base at J, with 10 bases between. The CDR3 region has the DNA TGTGCCACCAGTGATTCCCGGGGGGCGAACACTGAAGCTTTCTTT. This encodes CATSDSRGANTEAFF.

This chain links TRBV3-1 (or the pseudogene TRBV3-2) with TRBJ1-2; D possibly corresponds to TRBD1 (5 bases). This CDR3 is built from 15 residues. The germline gives CDR1 LGHDT, CDR2 YNNKEL (reference sequence). With 3 bases removed from V and 8 bases from J, the gap between germline ends came to 19 bases. The CDR3 loop reads CASSQSVGVLDGYTF. For the CDR3, the DNA is TGTGCCAGCAGCCAGTCGGTAGGGGTACTCGACGGCTACACCTTC.

The chain uses TRBV7-9 and TRBJ2-1, with TRBD1 matching over 11 bases. The germline CDR1 and CDR2 sequences are SEHNR and FQNEAQ (reference sequence). The CDR3 loop spans 15 amino acids. The ends lost 5 bases at V and 4 bases at J; junction bases unmatched: 4. In nucleotides, the CDR3 is TGTGCCAGCAGCACCGGGACAGGGGGATACAATGAGCAGTTCTTC. Its protein is CASSTGTGGYNEQFF.

This rearrangement joins TRBV11-1 to TRBJ2-3; D is uncertain. CDR3 length: 15 residues. Germline V gene data show CDR1 as SGHAT and CDR2 as FQDESV (reference sequence). Trimming shortened V by 5 bases and J by 1 base, and 13 bases separated the two germline ends. CDR3 sequence (DNA): TGTGCCAGCAGCGTACCATCTCTCGGCACAGATACGCAGTATTTT. Translating it yields CASSVPSLGTDTQYF.

V is TRBV5-4 and J is TRBJ2-2; D may match TRBD1 or TRBD2 (5 bases each). Germline lookup yields CDR1 SGHNT and CDR2 YYREEE (reference sequence). CDR3 length: 18 residues. V was trimmed by 4 bases and J by 5 bases, leaving 24 bases between them. CDR3 in amino acids: CASSPRGAQGLGTGELFF. CDR3 coding DNA: TGTGCCAGCAGCCCACGGGGCGCGCAGGGATTAGGGACCGGGGAGCTGTTTTTT.

There are a few counts of this clone. The chain recombines TRBV15 with TRBJ2-7, with 7 bases lining up with TRBD2. The CDR3 has 14 amino acids. After removal of 0 bases from V and 8 bases from J, the junction contained 7 bases not matched to a gene. Germline CDR1 is LNHNV and CDR2 is YYDKDF (reference sequence). The CDR3 spells CATSRDPAGEKQYF. CDR3 DNA: TGTGCCACCAGCAGAGACCCTGCGGGGGAGAAGCAGTACTTC. Variable domain in full (rest from reference TRBV15 and TRBJ2-7): DAMVIQNPRYQVTQFGKPVTLSCSQTLNHNVMYWYQQKSSQAPKLLFHYYDKDFNNEADTPDNFQSRRPNTSFCFLDIRSPGLGDTAMYLCATSRDPAGEKQYFGPGTRLTVT.

The rearrangement joins TRBV2 to TRBJ2-5; 12 nucleotides agree with TRBD2. The germline CDR1 and CDR2 sequences are SNHLY and FYNNEI. The CDR3 loop spans 15 amino acids. V was pared by 5 bases and J by 4 bases, with 5 bases of the junction left unmatched. The CDR3 bases are TGTGCCAGCAGTCCCCGACTAGCGGGAGTAGAGACCCAGTACTTC. Residues: CASSPRLAGVETQYF.

This clone was observed a single time. The V gene is TRBV5-4, the J gene TRBJ1-5, with unresolved D. The germline CDR1 and CDR2 sequences are SGHNT and YYREEE (reference sequence). The CDR3 is 13 amino acids. The germline V and J ends were trimmed by 0 bases and 4 bases, with 5 bases remaining between them. The DNA of the CDR3 is TGTGCCAGCAGCTTGGATGTGAATCAGCCCCAGCATTTT. This translates into CASSLDVNQPQHF. Full variable domain (outside the CDR3, taken from reference TRBV5-4 and TRBJ1-5): ETGVTQSPTHLIKTRGQQVTLRCSSQSGHNTVSWYQQALGQGPQFIFQYYREEENGRGNFPPRFSGLQFPNYSSELNVNALELDDSALYLCASSLDVNQPQHFGDGTRLSIL.

This clone occurred a few times. The chain recombines TRBV4-1 with TRBJ2-1; maybe TRBD1 (5 bases). The CDR3 totals 16 residues. CDR1 is MGHRA, CDR2 YSYEKL, per germline. The ends were cut back, 6 bases at V and 4 bases at J, with 19 bases in the middle. CDR3 nucleotide sequence: TGCGCCAGCAGTCGTGAACCTTCGGCAGGGTACAATGAGCAGTTCTTC. Translated, it gives CASSREPSAGYNEQFF.

The chain joins TRBV6-5 to TRBJ1-3; D is unclear. Germline V gene lookup returns CDR1 MNHEY and CDR2 SVGAGI. Between the trimmed V and J ends, which lost 8 bases and 2 bases, there was a span of 13 bases. There are 14 residues in the CDR3. CDR3 coding DNA: TGTGCCAGCGGCGGCGCCTTGGCTGGAAACACCATATATTTT. Translation: CASGGALAGNTIYF.

This chain connects TRBV27 to TRBJ1-2; 7 nucleotides agree with TRBD1. The CDR3 covers 19 residues. Germline lookup yields CDR1 MNHEY and CDR2 SMNVEV (reference sequence). The junction had 15 bases not matched to a gene; V was cut back by 1 base and J by 1 base. DNA of the CDR3: TGTGCCAGCAGTTTATTGTATAGAAGCCGACAGGGATTTAACTATGGCTACACCTTC. Its protein is CASSLLYRSRQGFNYGYTF.

The CDR3 region has the DNA TGTGCCATCAGCCCGACAGGGGGCGAGTACGAGCAGTACTTC. This codes for CAISPTGGEYEQYF. The chain uses TRBV10-3 and TRBJ2-7, with 10 bases lining up with TRBD1. V lost 6 bases to trimming and J lost 4 bases; unmatched junction nucleotides: 6. CDR3 length: 14 amino acids. Germline V lookup: CDR1 ENHRY, CDR2 SYGVKD.

The chain employs TRBV5-4 and TRBJ1-1; maybe TRBD1 (5 bases). Trimming pared 4 bases from V and 1 base from J, leaving 14 bases between. This CDR3 region has 15 residues. The germline V gene encodes CDR1 SGHNT and CDR2 YYREEE (reference sequence). The CDR3 sequence is CASSPGGVRNTEAFF. In DNA, the CDR3 is TGTGCCAGCAGCCCGGGAGGGGTTCGGAACACTGAAGCTTTCTTT.

This chain uses TRBV25-1 with TRBJ2-3, with 8 bases matching TRBD2. The CDR3 runs 12 residues. Trimming cost V 11 bases and J 5 bases; bases outside gene matches: 6. Germline V gives CDR1 MGHDK, CDR2 SYGVNS. The CDR3 loop reads CAVTGGRDTQYF. Here the CDR3 DNA reads TGTGCCGTAACGGGGGGGCGAGATACGCAGTATTTT.

This clone was seen a single time. The V call is TRBV4-1, the J call TRBJ2-2; possible D gene TRBD1, 5 bases. The CDR3 totals 18 residues. V lost 2 bases, J lost 8 bases, and 24 bases lay in between. Germline assignment: CDR1 MGHRA and CDR2 YSYEKL. The CDR3 coding sequence is TGCGCCAGCAGCCAAACACCTAACAGGTTATCCGACCTAGGGGAGCTGTTTTTT. It yields the protein CASSQTPNRLSDLGELFF.

This chain joins TRBV5-1 and TRBJ1-4, with TRBD1 matching over 8 bases. After removal of 4 bases from V and 7 bases from J, the junction contained 9 bases not matched to a gene. CDR3 length equals 15 residues. Germline CDR1 and CDR2: SGHRS and YFSETQ. CDR3 residues: CASSPLSTGGEKLFF. The CDR3 nucleotides read TGCGCCAGCAGCCCGCTGTCTACAGGGGGTGAAAAACTGTTTTTT.

The J gene is TRBJ2-1, the V gene TRBV11-3; 11 bases align to TRBD1. The CDR3 totals 15 residues. The V and J ends lost 4 bases and 9 bases, in that order; junction bases with no gene match: 8. Germline assignment: CDR1 SGHNT and CDR2 YENEEA. The CDR3 loop reads CASSSGQGANGEQFF. CDR3 coding DNA: TGTGCCAGCAGCTCCGGACAGGGGGCTAATGGTGAGCAGTTCTTC.

The CDR3 is CASSRGGTGGEGELFF. The CDR3 DNA reads as TGCGCCAGCAGCCGTGGCGGGACAGGGGGCGAAGGGGAGCTGTTTTTT. The chain uses TRBV5-1 and TRBJ2-2, with 12 bases lining up with TRBD1. Losses at the gene ends were 4 bases for V and 8 bases for J; bases not matched to a gene: 9. The CDR3 sequence is 16 residues long. Germline V lookup: CDR1 SGHRS, CDR2 YFSETQ.

This clone was observed a handful of times. CDR3 sequence reads: CASSQDLGRGSYEQYF. The CDR3 nucleotides are TGCGCCAGCAGCCAAGATCTCGGAAGGGGGTCCTACGAGCAGTACTTC. V gene TRBV4-3 combines with J gene TRBJ2-7; tentative D call: TRBD1 (6 bases). Trimming pared 0 bases from V and 1 base from J, leaving 13 bases between. This CDR3 contains 16 residues. Germline CDR1 and CDR2: LGHNA and YSLEER.